The rows below give T cell receptor beta chains drawn from one sample of a study of blood T cell repertoires in COVID-19. TCRdb keeps only in-frame clones here, not all; method: immunoSEQ multiplex PCR. The sample lists some 300,000 clones, around 89% occurring once. The sequenced material came from PBMCs or T cells enriched from blood (not recorded which). The receptors were sampled from a woman aged 18-29 years with acute COVID-19. CDR3s leave out the opening cysteine and the closing phenylalanine or tryptophan. The size of a clone is reported for some rows only, either as once, few or many, or as a class for expanded clones.

cdr3_length clone_size v_call cdr3_aa
13 . TRBV27 ASSLETGGGTEAF
12 . TRBV5-1 ASSPGGPDNIQY
10 . TRBV19 ASHVRGTEAF
13 . TRBV27 ASSLSTGVGSGYT
13 . TRBV27 ASSFSGQGRTEAF
11 . TRBV11-2 ASSLDSHHTQY
9 . TRBV11-1 ASSLVIEQF
12 few TRBV27 ASSLTQVTDTQY
14 . TRBV5-1 ASSLAGRGGGETQY
11 . TRBV7-2 ASSKDRGNEQF
11 few TRBV19 ASEGQGTGEQY
13 . TRBV11-3 ASSLGLAGAGEQF
12 . TRBV6-4 ASSAGANNYGYT
12 . TRBV5-1 ASSLAEEGNGYT
14 . TRBV25-1 ASSELVGQPNEKLF
13 . TRBV6-5 ASSQDRSSYNEQF
12 . TRBV27 ASSARTGGTEAF